The entry below describes one T cell receptor beta chain. Its antigen is not identified. These data belong to a study of T cells in Graves' hyperthyroidism and ophthalmopathy. General study points: Also found in blood were most expanded thyroid clonotypes above 0.001. Ophthalmopathy cases were set apart from stable hyperthyroidism by a 13 V-J model.

Clinical Activity Scores of at least 3, NOSPECS grades of at least 4 and durations under 3 months characterized ophthalmopathy patients. Amplification of TCR beta CDR3 regions was performed using RNA transcripts as template. Researchers ran a first-round RT-PCR on the TCR CDR3 using the HTBI primer set. One entry per CDR3 protein results from TCRdb running MiXCR on the multiplex PCR reads. The profile covers 250,000 to 350,000 distinct CDR3 sequences, with 20% to 25% appearing a single time and around 65% taken by the ten largest. The V end lost 5 bases, the J end lost 12 bases, and 11 bases lay between the germline ends. CDR3 length equals 11 residues.

The chain employs TRBV12-3 or TRBV12-4 and TRBJ2-1; maybe TRBD2 (6 bases). Specimen: blood. The TCR comes from a man under 40 with Graves' ophthalmopathy. CDR3 DNA: TGTGCCAGCAGTGTGACGGAGGGGCAGTTCTTC. Translating gives CASSVTEGQFF.